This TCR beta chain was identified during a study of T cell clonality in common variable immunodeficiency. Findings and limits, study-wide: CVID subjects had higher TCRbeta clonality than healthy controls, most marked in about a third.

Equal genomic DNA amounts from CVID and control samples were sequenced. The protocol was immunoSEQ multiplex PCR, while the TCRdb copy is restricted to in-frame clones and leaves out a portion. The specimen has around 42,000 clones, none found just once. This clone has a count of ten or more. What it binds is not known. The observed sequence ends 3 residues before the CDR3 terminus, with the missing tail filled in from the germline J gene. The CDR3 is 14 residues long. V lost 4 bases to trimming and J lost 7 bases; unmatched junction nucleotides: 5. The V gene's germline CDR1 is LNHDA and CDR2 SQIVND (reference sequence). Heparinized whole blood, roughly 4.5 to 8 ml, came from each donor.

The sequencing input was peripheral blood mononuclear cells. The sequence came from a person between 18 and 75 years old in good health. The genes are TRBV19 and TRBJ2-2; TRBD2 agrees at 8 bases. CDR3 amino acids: CASSKAGAVGELFF. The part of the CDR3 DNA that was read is TGTGCCAGTAGTAAAGCGGGAGCGGTCGGGGAG. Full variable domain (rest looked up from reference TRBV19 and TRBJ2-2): DGGITQSPKYLFRKEGQNVTLSCEQNLNHDAMYWYRQDPGQGLRLIYYSQIVNDFQKGDIAEGYSVSREKKESFPLTVTSAQKNPTAFYLCASSKAGAVGELFFGEGSRLTVL.